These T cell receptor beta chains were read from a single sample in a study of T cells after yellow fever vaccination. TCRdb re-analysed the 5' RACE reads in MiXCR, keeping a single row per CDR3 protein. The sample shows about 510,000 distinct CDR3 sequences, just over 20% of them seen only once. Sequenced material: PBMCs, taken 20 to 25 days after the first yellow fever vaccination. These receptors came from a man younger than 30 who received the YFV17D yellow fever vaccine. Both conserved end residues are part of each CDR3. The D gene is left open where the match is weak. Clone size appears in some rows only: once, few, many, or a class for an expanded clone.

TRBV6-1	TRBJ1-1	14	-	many	TGTGCCAGCACTCAAATCAGGGGAGAGGGTGAAGCTTTCTTT	CASTQIRGEGEAFF
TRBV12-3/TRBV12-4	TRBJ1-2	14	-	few	TGTGCCAGCAGTTTTGGCGGAGCTAACTATGGCTACACCTTC	CASSFGGANYGYTF
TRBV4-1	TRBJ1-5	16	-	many	TGCGCCAGCAGCCCACAAGAGGGGCTCAGCAATCAGCCCCAGCATTTT	CASSPQEGLSNQPQHF
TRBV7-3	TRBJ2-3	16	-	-	TGTGCCAGCAGCTTAACGGGGAGTGGAAACACAGATACGCAGTATTTT	CASSLTGSGNTDTQYF
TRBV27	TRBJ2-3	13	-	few	TGTGCCAGCAGTTTACTCACAACAGATACGCAGTATTTT	CASSLLTTDTQYF
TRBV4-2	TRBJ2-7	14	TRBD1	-	TGTGCCAGCAGCCTAGGGAGACAGGGGGCCGAGCAGTACTTC	CASSLGRQGAEQYF
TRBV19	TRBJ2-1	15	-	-	TGTGCCAGTAGTATACTAGGACTCCAGTGGAATGAGCAGTTCTTC	CASSILGLQWNEQFF
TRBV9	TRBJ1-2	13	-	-	TGTGCCAGCAGCGTAGGACAGGAAAATGGCTACACCTTC	CASSVGQENGYTF
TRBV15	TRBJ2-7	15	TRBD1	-	TGTGCCACAAGCAGAGACCGGACAGGCGGCCGGGAGCAGTACTTC	CATSRDRTGGREQYF
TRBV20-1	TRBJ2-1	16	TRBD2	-	TGCTGTGCTAGAGATCTTGACAGCGGGGTTTACAATGAGCAGTTCTTC	CCARDLDSGVYNEQFF
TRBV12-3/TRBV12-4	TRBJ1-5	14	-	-	TGTGCCAGCAGCCCTGACCTCGGCAATCAGCCCCAGCATTTT	CASSPDLGNQPQHF
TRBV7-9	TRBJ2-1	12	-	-	TGTGCCAGCAGCTTACAGGGGGGTGAGCAGTTCTTC	CASSLQGGEQFF
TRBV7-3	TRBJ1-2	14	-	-	TGTGCCAGCAGCTTTGGAGGGGGAGACTATGGCTACACCTTC	CASSFGGGDYGYTF
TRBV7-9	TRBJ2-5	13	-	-	TGTGCCAGCAGCGGACCCCGACAGGAGACCCAGTACTTC	CASSGPRQETQYF
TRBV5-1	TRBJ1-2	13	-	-	TGCGCCAGCAGCTTGGTTAGGGCCTTCGGCTACACCTTC	CASSLVRAFGYTF
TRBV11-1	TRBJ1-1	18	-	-	TGTGCCAGCAGATCCAATCCTGGCTCAGCAACCGGGTATACTGAAGCTTTCTTT	CASRSNPGSATGYTEAFF
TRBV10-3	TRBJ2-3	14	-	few	TGTGCCATCAGTGAGAGGGCGGACACAGATACGCAGTATTTT	CAISERADTDTQYF
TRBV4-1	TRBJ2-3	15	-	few	TGCGCCAGCAGCCAAGATCGGACTGAGACAGATACGCAGTATTTT	CASSQDRTETDTQYF
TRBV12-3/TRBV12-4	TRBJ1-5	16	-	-	TGTGCCAGCAGTTCGACCGGGGGGGGCGCGGGGCAGCCCCAGCATTTT	CASSSTGGGAGQPQHF
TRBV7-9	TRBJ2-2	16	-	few	TGTGCCAGCAGCCTAGACTGGAGAGGTAACACCGGGGAGCTGTTTTTT	CASSLDWRGNTGELFF
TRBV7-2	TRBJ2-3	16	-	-	TGTGCCAGCAACCCCACAGGGGGGGGGTACACAGATACGCAGTATTTT	CASNPTGGGYTDTQYF
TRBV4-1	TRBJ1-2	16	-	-	TGCGCCAGCAGCCCCGAGGGACCCAGGGGAGTTGAAGGCTACACCTTC	CASSPEGPRGVEGYTF
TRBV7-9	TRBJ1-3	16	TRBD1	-	TGTGCCAGCAGCTTACCCGAGACAGGGTCGGGAAACACCATATATTTT	CASSLPETGSGNTIYF
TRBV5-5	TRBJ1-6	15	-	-	TGTGCCAGCAGCTTGGTCGGAGGGGTTAACTCACCCCTCCACTTT	CASSLVGGVNSPLHF
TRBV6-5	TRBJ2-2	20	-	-	TGTGCCAGCAGTTACCCGGGACTATCCGGGGGCCTCTGGGACACCGGGGAGCTGTTTTTT	CASSYPGLSGGLWDTGELFF
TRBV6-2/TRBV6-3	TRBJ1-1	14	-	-	TGTGCCAGCAGTTACTCCAAGGGCACGACTGAAGCTTTCTTT	CASSYSKGTTEAFF
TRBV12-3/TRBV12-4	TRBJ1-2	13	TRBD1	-	TGTGCCAGCAGCCTCCAGGGGGTAATGGGCTACACCTTC	CASSLQGVMGYTF
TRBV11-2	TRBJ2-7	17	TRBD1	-	TGTGCCAGCAGCCCAGATATCTTGGACAGGGGCGACTACGAGCAGTACTTC	CASSPDILDRGDYEQYF